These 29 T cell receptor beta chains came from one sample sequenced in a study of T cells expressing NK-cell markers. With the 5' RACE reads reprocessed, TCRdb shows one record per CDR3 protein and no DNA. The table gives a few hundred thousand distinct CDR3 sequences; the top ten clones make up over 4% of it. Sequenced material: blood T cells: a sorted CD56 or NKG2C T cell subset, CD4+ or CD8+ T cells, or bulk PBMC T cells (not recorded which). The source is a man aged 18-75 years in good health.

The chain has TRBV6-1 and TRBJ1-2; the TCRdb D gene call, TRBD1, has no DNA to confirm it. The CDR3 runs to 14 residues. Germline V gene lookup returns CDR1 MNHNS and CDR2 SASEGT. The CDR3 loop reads CASVPLGGGKGYTF.

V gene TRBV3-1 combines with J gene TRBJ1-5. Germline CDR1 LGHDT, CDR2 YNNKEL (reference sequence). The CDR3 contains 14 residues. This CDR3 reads CASSPQRDDQPQHF.

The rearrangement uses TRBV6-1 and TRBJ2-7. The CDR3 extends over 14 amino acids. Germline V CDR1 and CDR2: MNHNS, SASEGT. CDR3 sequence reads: CASSEGFWSYEQYF.

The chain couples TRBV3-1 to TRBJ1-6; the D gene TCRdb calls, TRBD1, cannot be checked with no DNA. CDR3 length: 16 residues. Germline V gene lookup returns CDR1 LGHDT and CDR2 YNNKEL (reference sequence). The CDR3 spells CASSPPGRGGNSPLHF. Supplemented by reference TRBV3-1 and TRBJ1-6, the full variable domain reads DTAVSQTPKYLVTQMGNDKSIKCEQNLGHDTMYWYKQDSKKFLKIMFSYNNKELIINETVPNRFSPKSPDKAHLNLHINSLELGDSAVYFCASSPPGRGGNSPLHFGNGTRLTVT.

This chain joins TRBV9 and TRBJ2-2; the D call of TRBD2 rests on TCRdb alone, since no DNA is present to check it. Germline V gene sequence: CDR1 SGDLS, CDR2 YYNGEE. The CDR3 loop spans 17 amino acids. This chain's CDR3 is CASSVEFASGSTGELFF.

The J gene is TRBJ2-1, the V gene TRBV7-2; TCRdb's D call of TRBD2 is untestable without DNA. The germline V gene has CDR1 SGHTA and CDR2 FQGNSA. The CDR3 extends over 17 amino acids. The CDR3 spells CASSLVSRASGSNEQFF.

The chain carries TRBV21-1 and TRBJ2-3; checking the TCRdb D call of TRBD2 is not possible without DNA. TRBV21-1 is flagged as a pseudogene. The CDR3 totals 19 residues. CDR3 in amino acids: CASSSLGASGGPTSHTQYF.

The CDR3 loop reads CASSQGPLPLYGYTF. The chain uses TRBV3-1 and TRBJ1-2; with no DNA, the TCRdb D assignment of TRBD1 cannot be verified. Per the germline V gene, CDR1 is LGHDT and CDR2 is YNNKEL (reference sequence). The CDR3 contains 15 residues.

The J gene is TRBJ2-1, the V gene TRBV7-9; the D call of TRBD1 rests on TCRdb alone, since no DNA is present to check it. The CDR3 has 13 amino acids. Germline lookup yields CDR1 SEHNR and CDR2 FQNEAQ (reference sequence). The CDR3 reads CASSFGQGNEQFF.

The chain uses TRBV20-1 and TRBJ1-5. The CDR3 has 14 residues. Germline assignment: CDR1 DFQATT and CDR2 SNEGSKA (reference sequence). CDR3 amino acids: CSATLGGVGQPQHF.

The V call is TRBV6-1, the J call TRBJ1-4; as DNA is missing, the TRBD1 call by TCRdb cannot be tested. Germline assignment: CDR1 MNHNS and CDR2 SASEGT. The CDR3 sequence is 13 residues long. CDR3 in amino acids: CASRRGTNEKLFF.

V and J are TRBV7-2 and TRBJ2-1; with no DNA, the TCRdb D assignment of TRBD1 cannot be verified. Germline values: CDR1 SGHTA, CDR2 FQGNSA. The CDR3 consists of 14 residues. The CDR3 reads CASSPRATYNEQFF.

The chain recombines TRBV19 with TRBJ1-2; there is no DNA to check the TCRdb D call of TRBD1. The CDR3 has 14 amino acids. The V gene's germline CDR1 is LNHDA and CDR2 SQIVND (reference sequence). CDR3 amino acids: CASLERGASYGYTF.

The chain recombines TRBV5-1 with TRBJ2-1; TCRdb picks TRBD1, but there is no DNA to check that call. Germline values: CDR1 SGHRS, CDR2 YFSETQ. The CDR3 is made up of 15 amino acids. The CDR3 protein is CASSLVAPPGDEQFF.

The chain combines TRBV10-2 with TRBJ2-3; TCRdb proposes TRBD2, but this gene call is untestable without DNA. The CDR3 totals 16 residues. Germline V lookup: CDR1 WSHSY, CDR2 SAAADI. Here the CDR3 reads CASSSGLAGAGDTQYF.

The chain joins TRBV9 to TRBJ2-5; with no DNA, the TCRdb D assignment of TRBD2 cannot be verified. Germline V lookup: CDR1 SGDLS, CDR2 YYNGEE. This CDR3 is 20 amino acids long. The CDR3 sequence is CASSFSTGTSGGTNQETQYF. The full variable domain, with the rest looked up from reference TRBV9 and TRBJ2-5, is DSGVTQTPKHLITATGQRVTLRCSPRSGDLSVYWYQQSLDQGLQFLIQYYNGEERAKGNILERFSAQQFPDLHSELNLSSLELGDSALYFCASSFSTGTSGGTNQETQYFGPGTRLLVL.

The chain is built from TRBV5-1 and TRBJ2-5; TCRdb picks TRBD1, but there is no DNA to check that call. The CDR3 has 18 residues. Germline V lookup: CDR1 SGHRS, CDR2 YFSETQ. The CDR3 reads CASSLAIYDRTGFETQYF.

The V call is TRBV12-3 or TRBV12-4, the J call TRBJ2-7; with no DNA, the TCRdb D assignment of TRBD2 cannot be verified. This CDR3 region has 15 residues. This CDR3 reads CASSLSYQVHYEQYF.

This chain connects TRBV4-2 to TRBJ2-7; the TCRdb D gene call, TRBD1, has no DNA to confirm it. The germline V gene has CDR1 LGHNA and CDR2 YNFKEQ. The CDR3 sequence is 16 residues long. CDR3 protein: CASSQVDGDQRYEQYF.

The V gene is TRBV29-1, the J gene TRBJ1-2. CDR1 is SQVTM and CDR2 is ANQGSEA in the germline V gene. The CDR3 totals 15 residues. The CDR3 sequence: CTIPRGLAANYGYTF.

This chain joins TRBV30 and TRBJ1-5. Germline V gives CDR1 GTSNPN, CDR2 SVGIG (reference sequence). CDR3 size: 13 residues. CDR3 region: CAWAHRVNQPQHF.

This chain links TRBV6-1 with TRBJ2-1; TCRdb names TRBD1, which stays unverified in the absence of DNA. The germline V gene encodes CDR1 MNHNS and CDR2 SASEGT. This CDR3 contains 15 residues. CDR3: CATSSTGVLMDEQFF.

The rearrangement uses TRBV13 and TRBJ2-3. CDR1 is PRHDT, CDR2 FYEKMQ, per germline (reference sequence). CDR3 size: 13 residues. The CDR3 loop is CASSYTRTDTQYF.

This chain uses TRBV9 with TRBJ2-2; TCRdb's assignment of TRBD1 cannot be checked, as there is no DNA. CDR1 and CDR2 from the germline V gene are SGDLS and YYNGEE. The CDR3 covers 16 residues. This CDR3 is CASSVSGGAGTGELFF.

This chain's CDR3 is CASSPQAGGNEKLFF. This chain uses TRBV18 with TRBJ1-4; TCRdb picks TRBD1, but there is no DNA to check that call. CDR1 is KGHSH, CDR2 LQKENI, per germline. The CDR3 has 15 residues.

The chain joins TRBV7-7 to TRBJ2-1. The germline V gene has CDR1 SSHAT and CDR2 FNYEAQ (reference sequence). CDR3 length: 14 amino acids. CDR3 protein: CASSLSRSYNEQFF.

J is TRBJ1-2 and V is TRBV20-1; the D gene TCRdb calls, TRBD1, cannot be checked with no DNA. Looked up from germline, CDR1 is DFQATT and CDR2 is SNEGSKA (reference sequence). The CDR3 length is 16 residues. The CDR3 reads CSARGMRQGANYGYTF.

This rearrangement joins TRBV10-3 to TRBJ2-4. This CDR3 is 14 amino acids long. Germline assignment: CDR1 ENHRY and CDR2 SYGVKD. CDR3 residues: CAISDLGAKNIQYF.

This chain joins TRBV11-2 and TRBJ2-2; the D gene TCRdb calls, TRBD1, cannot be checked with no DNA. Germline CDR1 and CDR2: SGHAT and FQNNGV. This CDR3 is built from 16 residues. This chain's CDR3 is CASTQQGLSNTGELFF. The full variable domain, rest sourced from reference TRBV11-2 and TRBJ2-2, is EAGVAQSPRYKIIEKRQSVAFWCNPISGHATLYWYQQILGQGPKLLIQFQNNGVVDDSQLPKDRFSAERLKGVDSTLKIQPAKLEDSAVYLCASTQQGLSNTGELFFGEGSRLTVL.